These 16 T cell receptor beta chains originate from one sample sequenced in a study of molecular identifiers for immune sequencing clone quantification. TCRdb passed the PCR reads through MiXCR, listing each CDR3 protein once. Among about 510,000 distinct CDR3 sequences, around 25% were seen once, and the ten largest hold 0.7% to 0.9%. The material sequenced was naive CD8+ T cells from blood, with Jurkat cell RNA spiked in. Documented subset: FACS-sorted CD8+CD4-CCR7+CD45RA+ naive T cells. The receptor source for this set is a human donor in good health. Some libraries in this study had Jurkat cell RNA spiked in.

This clonotype appeared many times. V and J are TRBV20-1 and TRBJ2-7; D not resolved. Deletions cut 0 bases from V and 3 bases from J, with 3 bases between. The CDR3 is made up of 11 amino acids. The germline V gene encodes CDR1 DFQATT and CDR2 SNEGSKA (reference sequence). CDR3 DNA: TGCAGTGCTAGAGACGGCTACGAGCAGTACTTC. It is translated as CSARDGYEQYF.

The chain is built from TRBV4-3 and TRBJ2-1; 7 bases line up with TRBD2. CDR1 LGHNA and CDR2 YSLEER come from the germline V gene. This CDR3 has 16 residues. With 1 base clipped from V and 5 bases from J, the junction kept 8 bases outside the gene matches. The CDR3 region is CASSQVPRESHNEQFF. DNA of the CDR3: TGCGCCAGCAGCCAAGTCCCGCGGGAGTCCCACAATGAGCAGTTCTTC.

The chain employs TRBV5-4 and TRBJ2-1; D perhaps matches TRBD2 (6 bases). Germline assignment: CDR1 SGHNT and CDR2 YYREEE (reference sequence). This CDR3 contains 16 residues. V lost 4 bases and J lost 5, with 19 bases in between. CDR3 bases: TGTGCCAGCAGCCTACGGGACGGGAGTAGGGACAATGAGCAGTTCTTC. It translates to CASSLRDGSRDNEQFF.

This clonotype has at least ten counts. V is TRBV5-3 and J is TRBJ1-1; D gene unclear. TRBV5-3 is marked as an open reading frame, function uncertain. The CDR3 is made up of 14 amino acids. V shed 8 bases and J shed 2 bases, with 16 bases lying between them. CDR3 amino acids: CASSLGGSNTEAFF. Written as DNA, the CDR3 is TGTGCCAGCAGCCTAGGAGGTTCAAACACTGAAGCTTTCTTT.

In this sample, this clonotype turned up once. Given the absence of the conserved phenylalanine or tryptophan at the CDR3 end, a read error is likely. CDR3 region: CASNGFGWGGDTQYV. The CDR3 coding sequence is TGTGCCAGCAACGGATTTGGCTGGGGAGGAGATACGCAGTATGTT. V is TRBV5-3 and J is TRBJ2-3; maybe TRBD2 (6 bases). TRBV5-3 counts as an open reading frame of uncertain function. The V gene lost 8 bases and the J gene lost 5 bases, with 21 bases spanning the gap. The CDR3 totals 15 residues.

In this sample, this clonotype turned up once. An end of the junction does not agree with germline; a read error may underlie this. The gene calls are TRBV25-1 and TRBJ2-3; weak D call: TRBD1 (6 bases). The CDR3 runs to 14 residues. Germline lookup yields CDR1 MGHDK and CDR2 SYGVNS. The CDR3 DNA reads as TGTGCCAGCAGTGAATCCAGGGGCGCTGATACGCGGTATTTT. It translates to CASSESRGADTRYF.

The chain couples TRBV20-1 to TRBJ1-4; tentative D call: TRBD1 (6 bases). Germline V lookup: CDR1 DFQATT, CDR2 SNEGSKA (reference sequence). The germline V and J ends were trimmed by 2 bases and 4 bases, with 17 bases remaining between them. This CDR3 comprises 16 residues. The CDR3 here is CSARIPLIGGNEKLFF. The DNA of the CDR3 is TGCAGTGCTAGAATCCCTTTGATAGGGGGTAATGAAAAACTGTTTTTT.

This clonotype was found many times. The chain links TRBV5-1 to TRBJ1-1, with D possibly being TRBD1 (5 bases). The CDR3 is 16 amino acids. Deletions cut 0 bases from V and 0 bases from J, with 12 bases between. Per the germline V gene, CDR1 is SGHRS and CDR2 is YFSETQ. CDR3 in DNA: TGCGCCAGCAGCTTGGCCTGGGACGGATTGAACACTGAAGCTTTCTTT. Translating gives CASSLAWDGLNTEAFF.

The genes are TRBV7-8 and TRBJ2-7; D possibly corresponds to TRBD1 (7 bases). This CDR3 contains 15 residues. Germline CDR1 SGHVS, CDR2 FQNEAQ. The V end was cut by 0 bases, the J end by 2 bases, with 11 bases between. CDR3 coding DNA: TGTGCCAGCAGCTTAGCGGGGGGACAGACCTACGAGCAGTACTTC. This encodes CASSLAGGQTYEQYF. Looking up the rest from reference TRBV7-8 and TRBJ2-7 gives the full variable domain: GAGVSQSPRYKVAKRGQDVALRCDPISGHVSLFWYQQALGQGPEFLTYFQNEAQLDKSGLPSDRFFAERPEGSVSTLKIQRTQQEDSAVYLCASSLAGGQTYEQYFGPGTRLTVT.

This clonotype has at least ten counts. The CDR3 nucleotides read TGTGCCAGCAGTGAAGCTAGCGGGGGTTACGATACGCAGTATTTT. Protein product: CASSEASGGYDTQYF. V usage is TRBV2 and J usage is TRBJ2-3, with 9 positions matching TRBD2. The CDR3 is made up of 15 amino acids. Per the germline V gene, CDR1 is SNHLY and CDR2 is FYNNEI. After removal of 0 bases from V and 6 bases from J, the junction contained 4 bases not matched to a gene.

In the case of this clonotype: A much larger clone lies a single base off, so this may be a read error. The conserved phenylalanine or tryptophan is not found at the CDR3 terminus, so this likely reflects a read error. The limits of the CDR3 on the DNA are not certain, so only TCRdb's listed CDR3 is given. The chain employs TRBV7-9 and TRBJ1-4; the table's D call TRBD1 went unverified against the DNA. CDR1 is SEHNR and CDR2 is FQNEAQ in the germline V gene (reference sequence). Including both end residues, the CDR3 is 14 amino acids long. CDR3 in amino acids: CASSSLNRTGTTGI.

A note on this clonotype: A much larger clone is a single base away; this may be a read error. CDR3 region: CASSYGSERFF. As DNA, the CDR3 is TGTGCCAGCAGTTACGGGAGCGAGCGGTTCTTC. V usage is TRBV6-6 and J usage is TRBJ2-1; weak D call: TRBD2 (5 bases). The CDR3 has 11 residues. The germline gives CDR1 MNHNY, CDR2 SVGAGI (reference sequence).

Concerning this clonotype itself: A read error may produce the germline difference seen at one junction end. V and J are TRBV18 and TRBJ1-5; D not resolved. The CDR3 sequence is 12 residues long. From germline, CDR1 is KGHSH and CDR2 LQKENI. The CDR3 region has the DNA TGTGCCAGCTCACCAGGGAATCAGCCCCCGCATTTT. As protein: CASSPGNQPPHF.

This clonotype has ten or more counts. The rearrangement joins TRBV28 to TRBJ1-3, with unresolved D. V was pared by 7 bases and J by 4 bases, with 14 bases between. This CDR3 is built from 14 residues. Germline V gene sequence: CDR1 MDHEN, CDR2 SYDVKM. The DNA for the CDR3 is TGTGCCAGCACTCCTCCCGCCCTGGGAAACACCATATATTTT. Translation gives CASTPPALGNTIYF.

The chain has TRBV15 and TRBJ2-7; D is undetermined. Deletions cut 3 bases from V and 2 bases from J, with 5 bases between. There are 12 residues in the CDR3. Germline V gene lookup returns CDR1 LNHNV and CDR2 YYDKDF (reference sequence). CDR3 loop: CATSSGAYEQYF. In DNA form, the CDR3 reads TGTGCCACCAGCAGTGGTGCCTACGAGCAGTACTTC.

This clonotype was observed a few times. The chain joins TRBV29-1 to TRBJ2-7; 9 positions agree with TRBD1. The V segment lost 3 bases and the J segment 1 base; nucleotides outside the gene matches: 4. Looked up from germline, CDR1 is SQVTM and CDR2 is ANQGSEA. This CDR3 has 14 amino acids. This CDR3 reads CSVDQGQGSYEQYF. CDR3 bases: TGCAGCGTTGACCAGGGACAGGGTTCCTACGAGCAGTACTTC.